The rows below give T cell receptor beta chains drawn from one sample of a study of post-analysis software for immune sequencing data. TCRdb fed the PCR reads into MiXCR, producing one record per CDR3 protein. The sample records 500,000 to 600,000 distinct CDR3 sequences, roughly 46% being singletons. The specimen was blood. Receptors were obtained from a girl aged 5-17 years with multiple sclerosis. CDR3s include the opening cysteine and the closing phenylalanine or tryptophan. D genes are given only for firm matches. Clone size appears in some rows only: once, few, many, or a class for an expanded clone.

clone_size,v_call,j_call,d_call,cdr3_aa,cdr3_nt
NA,TRBV25-1,TRBJ2-1,NA,CASSEQAYEQFF,TGTGCCAGCAGTGAGCAGGCCTATGAGCAGTTCTTC
NA,TRBV10-3,TRBJ2-3,TRBD2,CAISLAGAGTDTQYF,TGTGCCATCAGTTTAGCGGGAGCAGGCACAGATACGCAGTATTTT
NA,TRBV27,TRBJ2-3,TRBD2,CAEGPAGGPLDTQYF,TGTGCCGAAGGCCCGGCGGGAGGGCCCCTGGATACGCAGTATTTT
NA,TRBV20-1,TRBJ2-7,NA,CSARTRAGSSYEQYF,TGCAGTGCTAGGACCCGAGCAGGGAGCTCCTACGAGCAGTACTTC
few,TRBV5-1,TRBJ2-1,TRBD2,CASSLGDPGGYNEQFF,TGCGCCAGCAGCTTGGGTGATCCGGGGGGCTACAATGAGCAGTTCTTC
NA,TRBV29-1,TRBJ2-1,NA,CSVGVFNEQFF,TGCAGCGTTGGAGTATTTAATGAGCAGTTCTTC
NA,TRBV5-1,TRBJ2-3,NA,CASSPLRGSGTDTQYF,TGCGCCAGCAGTCCCCTGCGTGGGTCAGGGACAGATACGCAGTATTTT
NA,TRBV10-3,TRBJ1-5,NA,CAIGEGVPSNQPQNF,TGTGCCATCGGGGAGGGGGTCCCTAGCAATCAGCCCCAGAATTTT
NA,TRBV20-1,TRBJ2-5,TRBD2,CSASPPGLAAWGQYF,TGCAGTGCTAGTCCCCCGGGACTAGCGGCCTGGGGCCAGTACTTC
NA,TRBV7-6,TRBJ1-6,NA,CASSLGKRARDSPLHF,TGTGCCAGCAGCTTAGGGAAACGAGCCCGTGATTCACCCCTCCACTTT
NA,TRBV27,TRBJ2-1,TRBD1,CASSSHRTGRRNEQFF,TGTGCCAGCAGTTCTCATCGGACAGGGCGTCGAAATGAGCAGTTCTTC
NA,TRBV6-5,TRBJ1-2,NA,CASTSAATYGYTF,TGTGCCAGCACCTCGGCAGCCACCTATGGCTACACCTTC
NA,TRBV20-1,TRBJ1-5,TRBD1,CSARDLNRGSGPQHF,TGCAGTGCTAGAGATTTAAACAGGGGCAGCGGGCCCCAGCATTTT
NA,TRBV7-2,TRBJ1-6,NA,CASSPRLGVVNSPLHF,TGTGCCAGCAGCCCCCGATTAGGGGTGGTGAATTCACCCCTCCACTTT
NA,TRBV10-3,TRBJ2-7,TRBD2,CAISALAGSSYEQYF,TGTGCCATCAGTGCCCTAGCGGGATCCTCCTACGAGCAGTACTTC
NA,TRBV6-1,TRBJ2-4,NA,CASSEMGERGIQYF,TGTGCCAGCAGTGAAATGGGGGAAAGGGGCATTCAGTACTTC
few,TRBV7-2,TRBJ2-4,NA,CASRVDRVGNIQYF,TGTGCCAGCAGAGTGGACAGAGTAGGAAACATTCAGTACTTC
NA,TRBV5-1,TRBJ2-4,NA,CASSLRGGLPKNIQYF,TGCGCCAGCAGCTTGCGTGGCGGGCTGCCCAAAAACATTCAGTACTTC
NA,TRBV21-1,TRBJ2-1,NA,CASFNSGRVSDEQFF,TGTGCCAGCTTCAACAGCGGGAGAGTCAGCGATGAGCAGTTCTTC
NA,TRBV6-5,TRBJ2-3,TRBD1,CASSYQGVPTDTQYF,TGTGCCAGCAGTTACCAGGGGGTCCCCACAGATACGCAGTATTTT
NA,TRBV5-1,TRBJ2-7,TRBD1,CASSLGGTGGSYEQYF,TGCGCCAGCAGCTTGGGGGGGACAGGGGGCTCCTACGAGCAGTACTTC
NA,TRBV7-9,TRBJ2-7,NA,CASSLAQGNHEQYF,TGTGCCAGCAGCTTAGCACAGGGAAACCACGAGCAGTACTTC
few,TRBV6-5,TRBJ1-2,NA,CASSYSRPYDGYTF,TGTGCCAGCAGTTACTCGCGGCCTTACGATGGCTACACCTTC
NA,TRBV13,TRBJ1-6,NA,CASSQGQGTLNSPLHF,TGTGCCAGCAGTCAAGGCCAGGGCACTTTAAATTCACCCCTCCACTTT
few,TRBV6-5,TRBJ2-5,TRBD2,CASTAASGSTQYF,TGTGCCAGCACAGCGGCTAGCGGCTCGACCCAGTACTTC
NA,TRBV5-5,TRBJ2-1,NA,CASSLGTFEGYEQFF,TGTGCCAGCAGCCTCGGGACGTTTGAGGGGTATGAGCAGTTCTTC
NA,TRBV12-3/TRBV12-4,TRBJ2-6,NA,CASSLKGRGANVLTF,TGTGCCAGCAGTTTGAAGGGTAGAGGGGCCAACGTCCTGACTTTC
many,TRBV27,TRBJ2-3,TRBD1,CASSPGTGADTQYF,TGTGCCAGCAGTCCAGGGACAGGGGCAGATACGCAGTATTTT
NA,TRBV20-1,TRBJ2-1,TRBD2,CRNPVRREVNEQFF,TGCAGAAACCCCGTTAGGCGGGAGGTAAATGAGCAGTTCTTC
NA,TRBV20-1,TRBJ2-5,NA,CSALSPGTPIQYF,TGCAGTGCCCTAAGCCCCGGGACACCGATCCAGTACTTC
NA,TRBV20-1,TRBJ2-7,TRBD1,CSALEGQYHEQYF,TGCAGTGCCCTAGAGGGACAGTACCACGAGCAGTACTTC
NA,TRBV7-9,TRBJ2-1,TRBD2,CASRSGRSGGNEQFF,TGTGCCAGCAGGTCGGGCAGAAGCGGGGGCAATGAGCAGTTCTTC
NA,TRBV7-9,TRBJ2-4,TRBD2,CASSPGRGKSNIQYF,TGTGCCAGCAGCCCAGGGAGGGGAAAGTCGAACATTCAGTACTTC
NA,TRBV7-2,TRBJ2-5,NA,CASSYRDSKTQYF,TGTGCCAGCAGCTACAGGGATAGTAAGACCCAGTACTTC
NA,TRBV12-3/TRBV12-4,TRBJ2-7,TRBD2,CASSLTSGNHEQYF,TGTGCCAGCAGTTTGACTAGCGGGAACCACGAGCAGTACTTC
NA,TRBV2,TRBJ2-5,TRBD1,CASSERDRDKQYF,TGTGCCAGCAGTGAGAGGGACAGGGACAAGCAGTACTTC
NA,TRBV4-1,TRBJ2-1,TRBD2,CASSQEGLAVYNEQFF,TGCGCCAGCAGCCAAGAGGGTCTAGCGGTCTACAATGAGCAGTTCTTC
few,TRBV4-2,TRBJ1-5,NA,CASSQGPRGEQPQHF,TGTGCCAGCAGCCAAGGTCCCAGGGGTGAGCAGCCCCAGCATTTT
few,TRBV20-1,TRBJ2-7,NA,CSARALGVYEQYF,TGCAGTGCTAGAGCTCTGGGGGTCTACGAGCAGTACTTC
NA,TRBV29-1,TRBJ2-5,NA,CSVGLDYPISYEEQYF,TGCAGCGTCGGCTTGGACTATCCCATTTCCTACGAGGAGCAGTACTTC
NA,TRBV7-2,TRBJ2-5,TRBD1,CASSILHRGWRETQYF,TGTGCCAGCAGCATACTCCACAGGGGGTGGAGAGAGACCCAGTACTTC
NA,TRBV12-3/TRBV12-4,TRBJ2-7,TRBD2,CASSLARREVSEQYF,TGTGCCAGCAGTTTAGCGCGTCGGGAGGTTAGCGAGCAGTACTTC
few,TRBV10-3,TRBJ1-1,NA,CAISERGTEAFF,TGTGCCATCAGTGAACGGGGTACTGAAGCTTTCTTT
few,TRBV5-5,TRBJ1-6,NA,CASSIRDRNSPLHF,TGTGCCAGCAGCATCCGGGACCGAAATTCGCCCCTCCACTTT
NA,TRBV27,TRBJ1-2,NA,CASSSQGPLGSYTF,TGTGCCAGCAGTTCCCAGGGCCCCCTCGGCAGCTACACCTTC
NA,TRBV6-5,TRBJ1-6,NA,CASSYRGPLGGGSNSPLHF,TGTGCCAGCAGTTACCGCGGTCCTTTGGGGGGGGGAAGTAATTCACCCCTCCACTTT
few,TRBV5-1,TRBJ2-7,TRBD1,CASSRGDRGVEQYF,TGCGCCAGCAGCAGGGGGGACAGGGGCGTCGAGCAGTACTTC
NA,TRBV7-9,TRBJ2-5,TRBD2,CASSKLAGVPEQYF,TGTGCCAGCAGCAAACTCGCGGGAGTGCCGGAGCAGTACTTC
few,TRBV12-3/TRBV12-4,TRBJ2-1,TRBD2,CASRWTSVNEQFF,TGTGCCAGCAGGTGGACTAGCGTGAATGAGCAGTTCTTC
NA,TRBV12-3/TRBV12-4,TRBJ1-2,TRBD1,CASSNHGTGVLVDGYTF,TGTGCCAGCAGTAACCACGGGACAGGGGTTCTTGTTGATGGCTACACCTTC
NA,TRBV7-2,TRBJ2-1,TRBD1,CASSRPQTGVTYNEQFF,TGTGCCAGCAGCCGACCTCAGACAGGGGTAACCTACAATGAGCAGTTCTTC
NA,TRBV12-3/TRBV12-4,TRBJ1-2,NA,CASSLRNSAGYTF,TGTGCCAGCAGTTTACGGAATTCGGCTGGCTACACCTTC
few,TRBV28,TRBJ1-4,NA,CASSFADITEKLFF,TGTGCCAGCAGTTTCGCCGACATAACTGAAAAACTGTTTTTT
NA,TRBV12-3/TRBV12-4,TRBJ2-5,NA,CASSFNVGRGETQYF,TGTGCCAGCAGTTTTAATGTGGGCCGGGGAGAGACCCAGTACTTC
NA,TRBV5-5,TRBJ1-1,NA,CASSLGTLRNTEAFF,TGTGCCAGCAGCTTGGGTACCCTTAGGAACACTGAAGCTTTCTTT
few,TRBV20-1,TRBJ2-6,NA,CSASPSTGISSGANVLTF,TGCAGTGCTAGTCCATCGACAGGTATAAGCTCTGGGGCCAACGTCCTGACTTTC
NA,TRBV12-3/TRBV12-4,TRBJ2-3,NA,CASSFSNSGRVSDTQYF,TGTGCCAGCAGTTTTTCCAATTCGGGCAGGGTCAGCGATACGCAGTATTTT